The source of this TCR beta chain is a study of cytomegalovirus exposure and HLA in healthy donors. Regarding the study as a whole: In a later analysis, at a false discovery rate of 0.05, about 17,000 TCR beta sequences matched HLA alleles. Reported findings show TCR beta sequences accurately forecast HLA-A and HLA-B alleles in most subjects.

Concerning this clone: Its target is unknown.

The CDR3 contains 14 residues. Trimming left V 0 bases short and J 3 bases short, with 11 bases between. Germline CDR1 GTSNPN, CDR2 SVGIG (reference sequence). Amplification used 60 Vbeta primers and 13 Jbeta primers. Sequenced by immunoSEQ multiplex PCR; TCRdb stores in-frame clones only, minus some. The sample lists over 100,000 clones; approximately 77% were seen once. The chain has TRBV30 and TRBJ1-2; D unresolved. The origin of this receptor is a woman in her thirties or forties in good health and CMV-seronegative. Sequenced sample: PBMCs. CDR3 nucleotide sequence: TGTGCCTGGAGTGTACTTGGGGAGCACTATGGCTACACCTTC. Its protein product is CAWSVLGEHYGYTF.